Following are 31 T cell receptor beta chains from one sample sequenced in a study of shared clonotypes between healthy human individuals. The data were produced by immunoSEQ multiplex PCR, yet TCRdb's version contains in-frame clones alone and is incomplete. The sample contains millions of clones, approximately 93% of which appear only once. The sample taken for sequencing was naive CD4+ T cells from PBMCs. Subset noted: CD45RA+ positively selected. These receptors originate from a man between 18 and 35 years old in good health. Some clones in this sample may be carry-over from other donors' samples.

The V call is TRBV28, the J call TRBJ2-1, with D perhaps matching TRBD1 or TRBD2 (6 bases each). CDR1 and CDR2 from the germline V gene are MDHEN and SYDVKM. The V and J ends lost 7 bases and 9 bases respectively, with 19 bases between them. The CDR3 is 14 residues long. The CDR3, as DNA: TGTGCCAGCACCCTAGGGGGGAGTGGTAGTGAGCAGTTCTTC. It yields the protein CASTLGGSGSEQFF.

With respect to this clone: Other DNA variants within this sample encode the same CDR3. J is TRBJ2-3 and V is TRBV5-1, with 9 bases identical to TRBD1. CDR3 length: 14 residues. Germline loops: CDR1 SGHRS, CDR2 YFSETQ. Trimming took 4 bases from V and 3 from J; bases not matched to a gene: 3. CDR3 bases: TGCGCCAGCAGCAAGGGACAGGGAACAGATACGCAGTATTTT. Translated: CASSKGQGTDTQYF.

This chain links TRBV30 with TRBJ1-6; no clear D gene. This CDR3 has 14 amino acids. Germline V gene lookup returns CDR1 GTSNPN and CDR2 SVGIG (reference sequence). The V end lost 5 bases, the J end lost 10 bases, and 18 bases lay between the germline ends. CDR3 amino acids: CAWAVTSGISPLHF. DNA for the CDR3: TGTGCCTGGGCGGTAACCAGTGGAATCTCACCCCTCCACTTT.

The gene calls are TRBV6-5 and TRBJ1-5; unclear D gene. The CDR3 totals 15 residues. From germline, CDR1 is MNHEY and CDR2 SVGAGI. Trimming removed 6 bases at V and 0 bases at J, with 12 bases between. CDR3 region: CASSPGGVSNQPQHF. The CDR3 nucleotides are TGTGCCAGCAGCCCGGGCGGGGTTAGCAATCAGCCCCAGCATTTT.

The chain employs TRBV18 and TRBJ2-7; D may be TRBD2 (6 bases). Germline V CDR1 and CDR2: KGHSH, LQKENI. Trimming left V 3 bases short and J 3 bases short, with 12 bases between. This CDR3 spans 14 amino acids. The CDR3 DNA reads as TGTGCCAGCTCACCCGGCGGGAATAGCTACGAGCAGTACTTC. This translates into CASSPGGNSYEQYF.

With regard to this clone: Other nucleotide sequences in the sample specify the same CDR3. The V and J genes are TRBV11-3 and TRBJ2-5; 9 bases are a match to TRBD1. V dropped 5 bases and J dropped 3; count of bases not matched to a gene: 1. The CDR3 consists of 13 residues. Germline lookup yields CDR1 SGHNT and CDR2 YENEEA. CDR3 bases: TGTGCCAGCAGCCGGGACAGGGAAGAGACCCAGTACTTC. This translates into CASSRDREETQYF.

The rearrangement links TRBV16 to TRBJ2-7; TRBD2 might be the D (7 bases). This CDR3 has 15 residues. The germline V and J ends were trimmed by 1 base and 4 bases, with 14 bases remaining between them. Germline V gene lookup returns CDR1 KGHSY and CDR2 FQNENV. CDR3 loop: CASSQFRGALYEQYF. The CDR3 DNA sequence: TGTGCCAGCAGCCAATTCCGGGGGGCATTGTACGAGCAGTACTTC.

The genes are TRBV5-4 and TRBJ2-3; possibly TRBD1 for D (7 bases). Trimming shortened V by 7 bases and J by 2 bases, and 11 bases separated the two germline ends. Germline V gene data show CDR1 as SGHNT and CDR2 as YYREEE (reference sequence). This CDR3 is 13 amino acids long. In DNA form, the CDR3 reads TGTGCCAGCGGAGGGACAGTCACAGATACGCAGTATTTT. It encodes CASGGTVTDTQYF.

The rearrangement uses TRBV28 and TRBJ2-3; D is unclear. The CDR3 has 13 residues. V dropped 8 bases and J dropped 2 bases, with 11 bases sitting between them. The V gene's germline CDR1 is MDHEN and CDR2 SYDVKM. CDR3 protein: CASAPATTDTQYF. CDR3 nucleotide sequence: TGTGCCAGCGCACCCGCCACCACAGATACGCAGTATTTT.

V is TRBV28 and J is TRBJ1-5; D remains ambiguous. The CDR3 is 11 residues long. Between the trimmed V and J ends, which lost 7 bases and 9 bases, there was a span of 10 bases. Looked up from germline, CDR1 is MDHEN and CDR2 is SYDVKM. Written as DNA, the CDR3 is TGTGCCAGCACGGGCAGAGGGCCCCAGCATTTT. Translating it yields CASTGRGPQHF.

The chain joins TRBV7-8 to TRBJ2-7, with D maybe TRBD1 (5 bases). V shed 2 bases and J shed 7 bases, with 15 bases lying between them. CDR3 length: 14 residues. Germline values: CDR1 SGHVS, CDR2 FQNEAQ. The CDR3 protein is CASSLSTGFWEQYF. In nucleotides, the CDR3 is TGTGCCAGCAGCTTAAGCACAGGATTCTGGGAGCAGTACTTC.

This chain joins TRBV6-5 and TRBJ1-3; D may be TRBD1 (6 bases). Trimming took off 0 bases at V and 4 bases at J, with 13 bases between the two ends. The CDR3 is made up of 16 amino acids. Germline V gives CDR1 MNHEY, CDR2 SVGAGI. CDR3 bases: TGTGCCAGCAGTTACTCGGGCAGGGGAACGGGAAACACCATATATTTT. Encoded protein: CASSYSGRGTGNTIYF.

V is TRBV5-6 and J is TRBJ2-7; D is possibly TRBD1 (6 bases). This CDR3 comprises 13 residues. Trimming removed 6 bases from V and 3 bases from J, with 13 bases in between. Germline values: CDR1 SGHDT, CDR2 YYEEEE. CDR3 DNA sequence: TGTGCCAGCACCAGGACAGCCCGCTACGAGCAGTACTTC. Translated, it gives CASTRTARYEQYF. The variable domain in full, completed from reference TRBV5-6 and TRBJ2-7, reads DAGVTQSPTHLIKTRGQQVTLRCSPKSGHDTVSWYQQALGQGPQFIFQYYEEEERQRGNFPDRFSGHQFPNYSSELNVNALLLGDSALYLCASTRTARYEQYFGPGTRLTVT.

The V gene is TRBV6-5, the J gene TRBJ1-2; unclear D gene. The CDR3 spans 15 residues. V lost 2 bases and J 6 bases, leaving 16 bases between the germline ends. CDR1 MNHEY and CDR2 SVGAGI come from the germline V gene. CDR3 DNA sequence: TGTGCCAGCAGTTACGGTGTGGAACCCGAGAATGGCTACACCTTC. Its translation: CASSYGVEPENGYTF.

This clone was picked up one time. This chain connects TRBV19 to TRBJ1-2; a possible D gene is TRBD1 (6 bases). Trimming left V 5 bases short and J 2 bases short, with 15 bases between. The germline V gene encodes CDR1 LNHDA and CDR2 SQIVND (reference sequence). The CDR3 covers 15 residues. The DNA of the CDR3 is TGTGCCAGTAGTGTCCCGAAGACAGGAAACTATGGCTACACCTTC. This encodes CASSVPKTGNYGYTF.

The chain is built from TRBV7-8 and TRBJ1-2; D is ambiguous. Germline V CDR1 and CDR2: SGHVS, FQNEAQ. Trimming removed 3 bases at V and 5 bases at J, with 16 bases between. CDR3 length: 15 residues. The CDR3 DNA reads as TGTGCCAGCAGCTTTTTACTGAAAAGAGGTTATGGCTACACCTTC. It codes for CASSFLLKRGYGYTF.

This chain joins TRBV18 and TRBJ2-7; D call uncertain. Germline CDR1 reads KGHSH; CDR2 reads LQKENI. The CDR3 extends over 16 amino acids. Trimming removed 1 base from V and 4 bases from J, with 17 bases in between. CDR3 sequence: CASSPLTETSSYEQYF. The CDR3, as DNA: TGTGCCAGCTCACCACTCACAGAGACCTCTTCTTACGAGCAGTACTTC.

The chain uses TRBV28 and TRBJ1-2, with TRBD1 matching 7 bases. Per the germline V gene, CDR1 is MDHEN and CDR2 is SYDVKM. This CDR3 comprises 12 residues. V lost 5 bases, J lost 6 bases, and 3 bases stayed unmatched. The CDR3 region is CASSVDRDGYTF. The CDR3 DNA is TGTGCCAGCAGTGTCGACAGGGATGGCTACACCTTC.

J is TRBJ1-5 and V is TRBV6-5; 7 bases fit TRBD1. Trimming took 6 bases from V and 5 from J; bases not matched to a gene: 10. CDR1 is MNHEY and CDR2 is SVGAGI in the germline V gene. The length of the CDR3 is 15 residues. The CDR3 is CASSGNRGPHQPQHF. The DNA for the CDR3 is TGTGCCAGCAGCGGAAACAGGGGTCCTCATCAGCCCCAGCATTTT.

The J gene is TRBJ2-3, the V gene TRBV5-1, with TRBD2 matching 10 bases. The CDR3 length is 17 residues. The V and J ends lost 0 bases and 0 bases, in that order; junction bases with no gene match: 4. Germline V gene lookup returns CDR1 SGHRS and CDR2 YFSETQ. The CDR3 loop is CASSLDGSGRSTDTQYF. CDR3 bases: TGCGCCAGCAGCTTGGATGGTAGCGGGAGGAGCACAGATACGCAGTATTTT.

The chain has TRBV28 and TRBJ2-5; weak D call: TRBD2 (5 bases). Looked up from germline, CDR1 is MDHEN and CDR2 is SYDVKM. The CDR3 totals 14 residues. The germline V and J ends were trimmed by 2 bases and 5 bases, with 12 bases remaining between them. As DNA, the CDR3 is TGTGCCAGCAGTTTAATTCTAGCCTCGGAGACCCAGTACTTC. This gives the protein CASSLILASETQYF.

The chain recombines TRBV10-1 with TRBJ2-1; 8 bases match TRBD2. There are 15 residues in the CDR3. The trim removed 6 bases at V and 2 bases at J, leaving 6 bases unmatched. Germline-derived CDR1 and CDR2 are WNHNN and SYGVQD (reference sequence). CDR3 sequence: CASRSAGGPYNEQFF. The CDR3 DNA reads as TGCGCCAGCAGGAGCGCGGGGGGCCCCTACAATGAGCAGTTCTTC.

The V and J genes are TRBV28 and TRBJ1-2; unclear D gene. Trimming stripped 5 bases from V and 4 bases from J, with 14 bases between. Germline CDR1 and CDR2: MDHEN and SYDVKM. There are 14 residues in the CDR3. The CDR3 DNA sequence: TGTGCCAGCAGTCCGGTGGGATCCACCTATGGCTACACCTTC. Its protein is CASSPVGSTYGYTF.

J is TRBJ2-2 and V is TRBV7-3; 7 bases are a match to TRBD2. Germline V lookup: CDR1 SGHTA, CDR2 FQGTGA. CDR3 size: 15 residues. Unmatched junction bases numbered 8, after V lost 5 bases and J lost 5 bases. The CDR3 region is CASSPGLVGTGELFF. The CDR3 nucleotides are TGTGCCAGCAGCCCCGGACTAGTTGGGACCGGGGAGCTGTTTTTT.

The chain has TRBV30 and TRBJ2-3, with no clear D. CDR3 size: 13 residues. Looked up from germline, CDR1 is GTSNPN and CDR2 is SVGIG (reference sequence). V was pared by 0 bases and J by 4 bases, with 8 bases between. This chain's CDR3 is CAWSVSLADTQYF. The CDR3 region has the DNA TGTGCCTGGAGTGTGTCCCTAGCAGATACGCAGTATTTT.

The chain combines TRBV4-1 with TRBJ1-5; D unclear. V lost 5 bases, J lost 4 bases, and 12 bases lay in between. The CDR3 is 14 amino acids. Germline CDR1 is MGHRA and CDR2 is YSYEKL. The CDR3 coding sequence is TGCGCCAGCAGCGCAGCGCTAGCTAATCAGCCCCAGCATTTT. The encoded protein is CASSAALANQPQHF.

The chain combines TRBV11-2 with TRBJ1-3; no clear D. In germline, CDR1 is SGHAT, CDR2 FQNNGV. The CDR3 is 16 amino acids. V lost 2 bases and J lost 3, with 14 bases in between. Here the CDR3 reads CASSLSLAGGGNTIYF. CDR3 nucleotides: TGTGCCAGCAGCTTATCTCTGGCAGGCGGTGGAAACACCATATATTTT.

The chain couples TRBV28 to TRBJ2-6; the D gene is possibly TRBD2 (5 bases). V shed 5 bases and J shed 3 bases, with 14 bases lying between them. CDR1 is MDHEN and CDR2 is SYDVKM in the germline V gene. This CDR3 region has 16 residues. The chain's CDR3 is CASSVDLGYGANVLTF. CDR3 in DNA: TGTGCCAGCAGTGTGGACTTAGGTTATGGGGCCAACGTCCTGACTTTC.

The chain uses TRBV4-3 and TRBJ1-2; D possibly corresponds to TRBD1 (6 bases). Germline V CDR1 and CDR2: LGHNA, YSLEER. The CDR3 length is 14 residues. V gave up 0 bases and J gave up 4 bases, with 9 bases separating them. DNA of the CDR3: TGCGCCAGCAGCCAAGATCAAGGGGGCTATGGCTACACCTTC. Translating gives CASSQDQGGYGYTF.

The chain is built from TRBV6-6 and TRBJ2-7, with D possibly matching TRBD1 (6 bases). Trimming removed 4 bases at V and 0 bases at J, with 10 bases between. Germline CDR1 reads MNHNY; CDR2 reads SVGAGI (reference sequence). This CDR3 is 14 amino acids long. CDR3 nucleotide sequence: TGTGCCAGCAGTTGGGGGACAAGCTCCTACGAGCAGTACTTC. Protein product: CASSWGTSSYEQYF.

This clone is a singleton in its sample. The CDR3 region has the DNA TGTGCCAGCAGCGTAGGGGCAAACTCTGGAAACACCATATATTTT. It specifies CASSVGANSGNTIYF. The chain carries TRBV9 and TRBJ1-3; no clear D. The CDR3 is 15 residues long. The ends were cut back, 0 bases at V and 0 bases at J, with 7 bases in the middle. Per germline, CDR1 SGDLS and CDR2 YYNGEE.